This TCR beta chain came from a study of OX40 agonist ivuxolimab in advanced cancers. Study overall: As their treatment, patients were administered ivuxolimab, an agonistic anti-OX40 (CD134) antibody. Hepatocellular carcinoma, melanoma, renal cell or head and neck cancer affected the dose-escalation patients. Findings and caveats of the study: There were, on average, more expanded clones in CD8+ T cells than in CD4+. Some nonresponders additionally presented with little normalized T-cell clonal expansion.

After removal of 0 bases from V and 4 bases from J, the junction contained 1 base not matched to a gene. This CDR3 has 14 amino acids. Germline CDR1 is SGHRS and CDR2 is YFSETQ. This table comes from immunoSEQ multiplex PCR, and its TCRdb copy is limited to in-frame clones, with some not included. The sample gives approximately 74,000 clones, about 80% of which show up once; 2% to 2.5% is in the top ten. On this clone: The antigen is unknown.

The chain couples TRBV5-1 to TRBJ2-1; 7 bases fit TRBD1. This TCR came from an adult with an advanced solid tumor such as melanoma, head and neck, liver or kidney cancer. This sample comprised CD4+ or CD8+ T cells sorted from blood, obtained in a trial of the OX40 agonist ivuxolimab. The CDR3 region is CASSLETGYNEQFF. The CDR3 DNA reads TGCGCCAGCAGCTTGGAGACAGGGTACAATGAGCAGTTCTTC.